This TCR beta chain was obtained from a study of CXCR3-negative and CXCR3-positive naive CD8 T cells. Cells that were CD45RO-CCR7+CD27+CD95- constituted naive CD8+ T cells. Study-wide results and limits: CXCR3-positive naive cells had more hydrophobic TRB CDR3s than CXCR3-negative naive cells.

Worth noting for this clonotype: Its cognate antigen is unknown.

There are 14 residues in the CDR3. Germline CDR1 SGHAT, CDR2 FQNNGV. With UMI labels, 5' RACE was used to prepare the TRB cDNA libraries. TCRdb reprocessed the 5' RACE reads and keeps a single row for each CDR3 protein, giving no DNA. The sample data list about 120,000 distinct CDR3 sequences. The TCR was taken from a human donor in good health. Some clones in this sample may be carry-over from other donors' samples. The material sequenced was naive CXCR3+ CD8+ T cells from blood. The subset was: CD45RO-CCR7+CD27+CD95- naive CD8+ T cells expressing CXCR3 (TNR3+). This chain links TRBV11-2 with TRBJ2-7. CDR3 residues: CASSLGGSSYEQCF.